These 10 T cell receptor beta chains came from one sample sequenced in a study of T cell changes during pregnancy in multiple sclerosis. Generated by immunoSEQ multiplex PCR, the TCRdb table keeps only in-frame clones and is missing some. The sample comprises approximately 50,000 clones, about 94% of which are singletons, and 0.35% to 0.4% rests with the top ten. The material was CD4+ T cells from peripheral blood mononuclear cells, obtained after pregnancy. Source of these receptors: a female donor with multiple sclerosis, enrolled in a pregnancy study.

This CDR3 is CASSFRGRSYNEQFF. As DNA, the CDR3 is TGTGCCAGCAGCTTTAGGGGGCGGTCCTACAATGAGCAGTTCTTC. The V and J genes are TRBV11-2 and TRBJ2-1, with 7 bases identical to TRBD1. This CDR3 region has 15 residues. J was trimmed by 1 base and V by 3 bases; bases with no gene match: 3. Germline CDR1 and CDR2: SGHAT and FQNNGV.

The rearrangement uses TRBV5-1 and TRBJ2-1; the match to TRBD2 covers 8 bases. Germline V gene sequence: CDR1 SGHRS, CDR2 YFSETQ. This CDR3 has 14 residues. V gave up 8 bases and J gave up 3 bases; unmatched junction bases: 7. This CDR3 is CASGRSGSYNEQFF. The CDR3 DNA sequence: TGCGCCAGTGGAAGGAGCGGGAGCTACAATGAGCAGTTCTTC.

This chain connects TRBV19 to TRBJ2-1; TRBD1 might be the D (6 bases). Trimming left V 2 bases short and J 3 bases short, with 23 bases between. The germline V gene encodes CDR1 LNHDA and CDR2 SQIVND (reference sequence). This CDR3 is built from 19 residues. CDR3: CASSIKLAGTGQFYNEQFF. The CDR3 DNA reads as TGTGCCAGTAGTATAAAATTGGCCGGTACAGGGCAGTTCTACAATGAGCAGTTCTTC.

This chain connects TRBV27 to TRBJ2-7; D possibly corresponds to TRBD2 (5 bases). CDR3 length: 14 amino acids. Germline V gene lookup returns CDR1 MNHEY and CDR2 SMNVEV (reference sequence). Trimming stripped 10 bases from V and 2 bases from J, with 18 bases between. DNA of the CDR3: TGTGCCACCAGGAAGTACGGGGAGACCTACGAGCAGTACTTC. It yields the protein CATRKYGETYEQYF.

This clone was observed once. The CDR3 loop is CASSLGRRDTDTQYF. The CDR3 nucleotides are TGTGCCAGCAGCTTGGGACGGAGAGACACAGATACGCAGTATTTT. The chain recombines TRBV5-6 with TRBJ2-3; D uncertain. Trimming took 0 bases from V and 2 from J, leaving 10 bases between them. Per germline, CDR1 SGHDT and CDR2 YYEEEE. The CDR3 runs to 15 residues.

This clone was recorded once. This rearrangement joins TRBV6-1 to TRBJ1-1, with 8 bases matching TRBD1. V dropped 6 bases and J dropped 1; count of bases not matched to a gene: 7. CDR1 and CDR2 from the germline V gene are MNHNS and SASEGT. The CDR3 length is 15 residues. The chain's CDR3 is CASSDRTGQNTEAFF. The CDR3 DNA sequence: TGTGCCAGCAGCGATAGGACAGGGCAGAACACTGAAGCTTTCTTT.

The chain couples TRBV2 to TRBJ2-1, with 7 bases aligning to TRBD2. The V and J ends lost 6 bases and 2 bases, in that order; junction bases with no gene match: 4. Germline CDR1 SNHLY, CDR2 FYNNEI. The CDR3 totals 14 residues. Here the CDR3 reads CASSWEGPYNEQFF. CDR3 coding DNA: TGTGCCAGCAGCTGGGAGGGTCCCTACAATGAGCAGTTCTTC.

This chain connects TRBV30 to TRBJ2-7; D not certain. With 0 bases removed from V and 2 bases from J, the gap between germline ends came to 17 bases. This CDR3 contains 16 residues. Germline assignment: CDR1 GTSNPN and CDR2 SVGIG (reference sequence). The CDR3 nucleotides read TGTGCCTGGAGTGTGAGACGCTCCGCCAGGACCTACGAGCAGTACTTC. Its protein is CAWSVRRSARTYEQYF.

The genes are TRBV6-4 and TRBJ2-3; TRBD2 aligns across 10 bases. V trimming: 2 bases; J trimming: 5 bases; junction bases outside the gene matches: 4. This CDR3 has 15 amino acids. Looked up from germline, CDR1 is MRHNA and CDR2 is SNTAGT. CDR3 region: CASSDGPSGGDTQYF. The CDR3 nucleotides read TGTGCCAGCAGTGACGGTCCTAGCGGGGGAGATACGCAGTATTTT.

The V gene is TRBV5-5, the J gene TRBJ2-1; D is perhaps TRBD2 (6 bases). This CDR3 is 15 amino acids long. V dropped 1 base and J dropped 7 bases, with 15 bases sitting between them. The germline gives CDR1 SGHKS, CDR2 YYEKEE (reference sequence). The CDR3 region is CASSLSGNSGNEQFF. The CDR3 nucleotides read TGTGCCAGCAGCTTGTCCGGCAATAGCGGAAATGAGCAGTTCTTC.